The 5 T cell receptor beta chains below come from one sample, sequenced in a study of blood T cell repertoires in COVID-19. Some clones are missing from TCRdb's copy, which holds only in-frame ones; the method was immunoSEQ multiplex PCR. The repertoire consists of about 320,000 clones, with approximately 85% occurring once and the leading ten covering approximately 7.5%. Sequencing input: peripheral blood. These TCRs come from a human donor in a cohort sampled during active COVID-19.

The table lists this clone with a few counts. CDR3 nucleotide sequence: TGTGCCAGCAAAGCTGACGGGGACTCCTACGAGCAGTACTTC. Protein product: CASKADGDSYEQYF. The chain links TRBV6-4 to TRBJ2-7; weak D call: TRBD2 (5 bases). There are 14 residues in the CDR3. V lost 7 bases, J lost 0 bases, and 13 bases lay in between. Germline-derived CDR1 and CDR2 are MRHNA and SNTAGT.

The chain carries TRBV15 and TRBJ1-2; weak D call: TRBD1 (6 bases). This CDR3 has 14 residues. The germline gives CDR1 LNHNV, CDR2 YYDKDF (reference sequence). Trimming took off 1 base at V and 2 bases at J, with 8 bases between the two ends. CDR3 coding DNA: TGTGCCACCAGCAGAGGAGGACAGAACTATGGCTACACCTTC. This sequence encodes CATSRGGQNYGYTF.

This clone showed up just once. V and J are TRBV6-5 and TRBJ1-2, with 7 positions matching TRBD1. V dropped 8 bases and J dropped 1; count of bases not matched to a gene: 7. The V gene's germline CDR1 is MNHEY and CDR2 SVGAGI. This CDR3 has 14 amino acids. The DNA for the CDR3 is TGTGCCAGCGGATGGACAGGTCATAACTATGGCTACACCTTC. It codes for CASGWTGHNYGYTF.

On this clone: At one boundary the junction diverges from the germline segment, which might be a read error. The chain joins TRBV5-4 to TRBJ1-2; no firm D call. CDR3 length equals 14 residues. From germline, CDR1 is SGHNT and CDR2 YYREEE (reference sequence). CDR3 in amino acids: CASSLGRINDGYTF. CDR3 sequence (DNA): TGTGCCAGCAGCTTGGGCAGGATTAACGATGGCTACACCTTC.

Worth noting for this clone: The sample holds other DNA sequences that translate to the same CDR3. The rearrangement joins TRBV27 to TRBJ2-7, with TRBD1 as a possible D gene (5 bases). The CDR3 is made up of 14 amino acids. Trimming took 0 bases from V and 3 from J, leaving 9 bases between them. CDR1 MNHEY and CDR2 SMNVEV come from the germline V gene (reference sequence). In DNA, the CDR3 is TGTGCCAGCAGTTTATCAGCAGGGCACTACGAGCAGTACTTC. Translated, it gives CASSLSAGHYEQYF.